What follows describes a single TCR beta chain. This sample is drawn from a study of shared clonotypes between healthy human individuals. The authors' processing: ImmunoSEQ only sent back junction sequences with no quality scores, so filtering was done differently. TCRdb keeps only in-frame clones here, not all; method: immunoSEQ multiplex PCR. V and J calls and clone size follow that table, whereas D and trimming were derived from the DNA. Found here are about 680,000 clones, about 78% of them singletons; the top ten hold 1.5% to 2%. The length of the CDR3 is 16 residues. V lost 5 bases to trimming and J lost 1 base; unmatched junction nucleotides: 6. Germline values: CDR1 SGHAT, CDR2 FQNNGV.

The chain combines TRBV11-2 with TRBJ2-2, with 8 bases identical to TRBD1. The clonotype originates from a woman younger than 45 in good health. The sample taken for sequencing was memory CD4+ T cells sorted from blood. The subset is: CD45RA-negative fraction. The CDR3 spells CASSVTGTGNTGELFF. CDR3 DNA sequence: TGTGCCAGCAGCGTGACCGGGACAGGGAACACCGGGGAGCTGTTTTTT.